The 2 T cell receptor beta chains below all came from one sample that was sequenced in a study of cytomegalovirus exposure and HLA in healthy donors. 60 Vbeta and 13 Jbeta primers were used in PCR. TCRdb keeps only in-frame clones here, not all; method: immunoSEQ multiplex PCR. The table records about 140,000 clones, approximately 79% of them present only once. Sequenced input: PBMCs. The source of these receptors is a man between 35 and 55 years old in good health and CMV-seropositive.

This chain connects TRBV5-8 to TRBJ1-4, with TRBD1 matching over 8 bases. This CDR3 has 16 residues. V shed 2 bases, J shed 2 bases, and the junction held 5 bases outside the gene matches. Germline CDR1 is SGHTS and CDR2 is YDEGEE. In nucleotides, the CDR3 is TGTGCCAGCAGCTTAAACAGGGGGGGCACTAATGAAAAACTGTTTTTT. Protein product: CASSLNRGGTNEKLFF.

DNA of the CDR3: TGTGCCAGCAGCTTAGATCGGGAGACCCAGTACTTC. It is translated as CASSLDRETQYF. The gene calls are TRBV11-3 and TRBJ2-5, with D unclear. The CDR3 runs 12 residues. Germline V CDR1 and CDR2: SGHNT, YENEEA. V was trimmed by 0 bases and J by 5 bases, leaving 4 bases between them.